Following are 30 T cell receptor beta chains from one sample sequenced in a study of blood T cell repertoires in COVID-19. The table came from immunoSEQ multiplex PCR; TCRdb's copy has only in-frame clones and leaves some out. The top ten clones hold around 10% of a sample with more than 130,000 clones, approximately 80% of them seen once. The sample consisted of peripheral blood. These receptors were collected from a woman older than 75 in a cohort sampled during active or convalescent COVID-19.

The table lists this clone with many counts. The genes are TRBV7-9 and TRBJ1-1, with 10 bases lining up with TRBD1. Germline V gene data show CDR1 as SEHNR and CDR2 as FQNEAQ (reference sequence). After removal of 10 bases from V and 4 bases from J, the junction contained 6 bases not matched to a gene. This CDR3 spans 13 amino acids. DNA of the CDR3: TGTGCCACGTCGGGACAGGGGATCACTGAAGCTTTCTTT. This gives the protein CATSGQGITEAFF.

The gene calls are TRBV7-2 and TRBJ2-3; TRBD1 matches at 7 bases. V lost 5 bases to trimming and J lost 2 bases; unmatched junction nucleotides: 10. This CDR3 comprises 16 residues. In germline, CDR1 is SGHTA, CDR2 FQGNSA. CDR3 in amino acids: CASSLTGTANTDTQYF. CDR3 coding DNA: TGTGCCAGCAGCCTAACCGGGACAGCGAACACAGATACGCAGTATTTT.

The V gene is TRBV7-9, the J gene TRBJ1-3, with 11 bases fitting TRBD1. CDR1 is SEHNR and CDR2 is FQNEAQ in the germline V gene (reference sequence). The CDR3 sequence is 14 residues long. V was clipped by 4 bases and J by 8 bases; unmatched bases: 4. In DNA form, the CDR3 reads TGTGCCAGCAGCTCTCAGGGACAGGGGGACACCATATATTTT. Protein: CASSSQGQGDTIYF.

CDR3 DNA sequence: TGCAGCGTTGAGTACGGGACAGGATTAAGGCAGTTCTTC. Protein sequence: CSVEYGTGLRQFF. The chain combines TRBV29-1 with TRBJ2-1, with TRBD1 identical over 8 bases. Trimming cost V 3 bases and J 12 bases; bases outside gene matches: 10. This CDR3 comprises 13 residues. Germline V gives CDR1 SQVTM, CDR2 ANQGSEA.

This clone was seen only a few times. This chain uses TRBV5-1 with TRBJ1-1; maybe TRBD1 (5 bases). Germline V gene sequence: CDR1 SGHRS, CDR2 YFSETQ. The CDR3 is made up of 14 amino acids. V was cut by 0 bases and J by 4 bases, with 10 bases left in between. The CDR3 loop is CASSLDSGGTEAFF. In DNA form, the CDR3 reads TGCGCCAGCAGCTTGGACAGCGGGGGCACTGAAGCTTTCTTT.

The chain joins TRBV2 to TRBJ1-1; 10 bases are shared with TRBD1. Germline lookup yields CDR1 SNHLY and CDR2 FYNNEI. The CDR3 is 14 amino acids. V trimming: 6 bases; J trimming: 7 bases; junction bases outside the gene matches: 8. CDR3 nucleotide sequence: TGTGCCAGCAGACCGGGACAGGGGCTAATTGAAGCTTTCTTT. Translated, it gives CASRPGQGLIEAFF. Filled out from reference TRBV2 and TRBJ1-1, the complete variable domain reads EPEVTQTPSHQVTQMGQEVILRCVPISNHLYFYWYRQILGQKVEFLVSFYNNEISEKSEIFDDQFSVERPDGSNFTLKIRSTKLEDSAMYFCASRPGQGLIEAFFGQGTRLTVV.

This chain links TRBV5-1 with TRBJ2-7; TRBD1 matches at 9 bases. The trim removed 2 bases at V and 5 bases at J, leaving 5 bases unmatched. The CDR3 contains 14 residues. Germline V gives CDR1 SGHRS, CDR2 YFSETQ. For the CDR3, the DNA is TGCGCCAGCAGCTTATCCGGGACAGGGAACGAGCAGTACTTC. Translating it yields CASSLSGTGNEQYF.

The V and J genes are TRBV18 and TRBJ1-1, with TRBD1 as a possible D gene (6 bases). Germline V CDR1 and CDR2: KGHSH, LQKENI. The germline V and J ends were trimmed by 4 bases and 6 bases, with 27 bases remaining between them. The CDR3 is 18 amino acids. DNA for the CDR3: TGTGCCAGCTCACTCGGACATGAACTAGGACGAGGGGGGGCTGAAGCTTTCTTT. Translating it yields CASSLGHELGRGGAEAFF.

DNA of the CDR3: TGTGCCAGCAGTTACGGGGCAACGAACTATGGCTACACCTTC. Its translation: CASSYGATNYGYTF. The rearrangement links TRBV6-6 to TRBJ1-2; maybe TRBD1 (5 bases). CDR1 is MNHNY, CDR2 SVGAGI, per germline (reference sequence). Trimming took off 2 bases at V and 2 bases at J, with 9 bases between the two ends. The CDR3 is 14 residues long.

The chain couples TRBV28 to TRBJ1-4; D gene ambiguous. V was trimmed by 3 bases and J by 4 bases, leaving 15 bases between them. The CDR3 has 16 amino acids. Germline-derived CDR1 and CDR2 are MDHEN and SYDVKM. CDR3 nucleotide sequence: TGTGCCAGCAGTTTTTCGTCCGCCAACAGTAATGAAAAACTGTTTTTT. Translated: CASSFSSANSNEKLFF.

This clone turned up a few times. V usage is TRBV19 and J usage is TRBJ2-3; D possibly corresponds to TRBD1 (5 bases). The ends were cut back, 5 bases at V and 6 bases at J, with 9 bases in the middle. The length of the CDR3 is 12 residues. Germline CDR1 LNHDA, CDR2 SQIVND (reference sequence). The DNA of the CDR3 is TGTGCCAGTAGTGGTCCAGGGGATACGCAGTATTTT. Its translation: CASSGPGDTQYF.

The genes are TRBV7-2 and TRBJ1-3, with no clear D. CDR3 length equals 13 residues. Germline V gene sequence: CDR1 SGHTA, CDR2 FQGNSA. Trimming removed 5 bases at V and 6 bases at J, with 11 bases between. CDR3 sequence reads: CASSLPGINTIYF. The CDR3 DNA reads TGTGCCAGCAGCCTCCCCGGTATAAACACCATATATTTT.

Here the CDR3 reads CASSPGTGLVSGEQYV. The CDR3 DNA follows: TGTGCCAGCAGTCCCGGGACAGGGTTAGTCTCGGGGGAGCAGTACGTC. The J gene is TRBJ2-7, the V gene TRBV6-6; 9 nucleotides align to TRBD1. CDR1 is MNHNY, CDR2 SVGAGI, per germline (reference sequence). Trimming cost V 5 bases and J 7 bases; bases outside gene matches: 15. The CDR3 spans 16 residues.

The rearrangement joins TRBV3-1 (or the pseudogene TRBV3-2) to TRBJ1-5; 10 nucleotides agree with TRBD1. The CDR3 is 14 residues long. Germline CDR1 is LGHDT and CDR2 is YNNKEL (reference sequence). J lost 7 bases, V lost 4 bases, and 4 bases had no gene match. For the CDR3, the DNA is TGTGCCAGCAGCCGAGGACAGGGGGAACAGCCCCAGCATTTT. It encodes CASSRGQGEQPQHF.

The chain joins TRBV7-2 to TRBJ2-3; 8 bases are a match to TRBD1. The CDR3 totals 14 residues. In germline, CDR1 is SGHTA, CDR2 FQGNSA. V was pared by 5 bases and J by 2 bases, with 3 bases of the junction left unmatched. CDR3: CASSLQGATDTQYF. CDR3 sequence (DNA): TGTGCCAGCAGCCTTCAGGGGGCCACAGATACGCAGTATTTT.

In DNA form, the CDR3 reads TGCGCCAGCAGTGGAATAGCGGGGGCCCCGGGGAATGAGCAGTTCTTC. Protein sequence: CASSGIAGAPGNEQFF. The V call is TRBV10-1, the J call TRBJ2-1; 9 nucleotides line up with TRBD2. J was trimmed by 7 bases and V by 4 bases; bases with no gene match: 11. CDR1 is WNHNN and CDR2 is SYGVQD in the germline V gene (reference sequence). The CDR3 is made up of 16 amino acids.

The V call is TRBV7-2, the J call TRBJ2-2; 10 bases align to TRBD2. Trimming at V came to 7 bases and at J to 3 bases, leaving 11 bases not matched to a gene. CDR1 SGHTA and CDR2 FQGNSA come from the germline V gene. The CDR3 has 17 amino acids. The CDR3 region is CASIPGPGLAYTGELFF. The CDR3 DNA reads TGTGCCAGCATCCCCGGGCCGGGACTAGCGTACACCGGGGAGCTGTTTTTT. The entire variable domain, with the rest obtained from reference TRBV7-2 and TRBJ2-2, is as follows: GAGVSQSPSNKVTEKGKDVELRCDPISGHTALYWYRQSLGQGLEFLIYFQGNSAPDKSGLPSDRFSAERTGGSVSTLTIQRTQQEDSAVYLCASIPGPGLAYTGELFFGEGSRLTVL.

This chain connects TRBV7-8 to TRBJ1-1; a possible D gene is TRBD1 (5 bases). Germline CDR1 is SGHVS and CDR2 is FQNEAQ. The CDR3 is 14 residues long. The ends were cut back, 0 bases at V and 4 bases at J, with 9 bases in the middle. The CDR3 reads CASSLAGRGTEAFF. CDR3 sequence (DNA): TGTGCCAGCAGCTTAGCGGGAAGGGGCACTGAAGCTTTCTTT.

The V gene is TRBV7-9, the J gene TRBJ1-6; no definite D call. Germline-derived CDR1 and CDR2 are SEHNR and FQNEAQ (reference sequence). This CDR3 is built from 15 residues. The V gene lost 5 bases and the J gene lost 3 bases, with 11 bases spanning the gap. CDR3 nucleotides: TGTGCCAGCAGCCTACACGACATCTATAATTCACCCCTCCACTTT. This encodes CASSLHDIYNSPLHF.

The DNA for the CDR3 is TGTGCCAGCAGGAGGACAGAAACAGATACGCAGTATTTT. It specifies CASRRTETDTQYF. The V and J genes are TRBV6-6 and TRBJ2-3; a weak D match, TRBD1 (6 bases). The germline V gene has CDR1 MNHNY and CDR2 SVGAGI (reference sequence). The CDR3 totals 13 residues. Trimming took 6 bases from V and 3 from J, leaving 10 bases between them.

The V and J genes are TRBV15 and TRBJ1-5, with 7 bases that match TRBD1. The germline V gene has CDR1 LNHNV and CDR2 YYDKDF (reference sequence). The CDR3 loop spans 15 amino acids. The V and J ends lost 1 base and 5 bases, in that order; junction bases with no gene match: 5. CDR3 in amino acids: CATSRATGIDQPQHF. The CDR3 nucleotides read TGTGCCACCAGCAGAGCGACAGGGATAGATCAGCCCCAGCATTTT.

The genes are TRBV24-1 and TRBJ2-3; D is unclear. V lost 3 bases and J 3 bases, leaving 6 bases between the germline ends. This CDR3 has 13 amino acids. Looked up from germline, CDR1 is KGHDR and CDR2 is SFDVKD. The CDR3 DNA reads TGTGCCACCAGTGATACCCTAACAGATACGCAGTATTTT. Its protein product is CATSDTLTDTQYF.

CDR3 in DNA: TGCAGCGTTGAAAGCGGGGGGGCCCAAGACGGGGAGCTGTTTTTT. Its translation: CSVESGGAQDGELFF. V and J are TRBV29-1 and TRBJ2-2; 10 bases are shared with TRBD2. V was pared by 2 bases and J by 7 bases, with 7 bases of the junction left unmatched. CDR1 and CDR2 (germline): SQVTM, ANQGSEA. This CDR3 has 15 amino acids.

This sequence joins TRBV6-5 and TRBJ2-2, with D unresolved. Germline-derived CDR1 and CDR2 are MNHEY and SVGAGI. V was shortened by 2 bases and J by 10 bases, with 11 bases between the two germline ends. This CDR3 is built from 13 residues. The CDR3 coding sequence is TGTGCCAGCAGTTACCTGAATAGTAAGGAGCTGTTTTTT. It translates to CASSYLNSKELFF.

The chain links TRBV28 to TRBJ2-7, with D hard to call. CDR1 and CDR2 (germline): MDHEN, SYDVKM. The V end lost 3 bases, the J end lost 4 bases, and 16 bases lay between the germline ends. CDR3 size: 15 residues. The CDR3 DNA reads as TGTGCCAGCAGTTTGAAAGTGACGGGTCTATACGAGCAGTACGTC. Its protein product is CASSLKVTGLYEQYV.

This clone appeared a few times. The chain uses TRBV6-6 and TRBJ2-7; 7 bases agree with TRBD2. The CDR3 extends over 13 amino acids. V trimming: 2 bases; J trimming: 4 bases; junction bases outside the gene matches: 2. From germline, CDR1 is MNHNY and CDR2 SVGAGI (reference sequence). CDR3 loop: CASSYGREYEQYV. The CDR3 DNA reads TGTGCCAGCAGTTACGGGAGGGAATACGAGCAGTACGTC.

This clone has only one observation. The rearrangement joins TRBV5-4 to TRBJ1-2; D is uncertain. The V end was cut by 3 bases, the J end by 2 bases, with 11 bases between. The CDR3 is made up of 14 amino acids. The germline gives CDR1 SGHNT, CDR2 YYREEE (reference sequence). The CDR3 loop reads CASSSLERNYGYTF. CDR3 in DNA: TGTGCCAGCAGCTCCCTGGAGCGGAACTATGGCTACACCTTC.

The chain links TRBV18 to TRBJ2-7, with TRBD1 matching 11 bases. Per the germline V gene, CDR1 is KGHSH and CDR2 is LQKENI. This CDR3 is 13 amino acids long. V lost 5 bases and J lost 5; bases outside the gene matches: 2. The CDR3 protein is CASSRTGGDEQYV. CDR3 DNA sequence: TGTGCCAGCTCAAGGACAGGGGGCGACGAGCAGTACGTC.

CDR3 residues: CASSPTGVGEQYV. CDR3 DNA sequence: TGTGCCAGCAGCCCGACGGGGGTCGGGGAGCAGTACGTC. The J gene is TRBJ2-7, the V gene TRBV7-9; tentative D call: TRBD2 (6 bases). The CDR3 spans 13 residues. V gave up 5 bases and J gave up 7 bases, with 15 bases separating them. The germline gives CDR1 SEHNR, CDR2 FQNEAQ (reference sequence).

V is TRBV7-9 and J is TRBJ2-1, with 10 bases fitting TRBD1. CDR3 length equals 15 residues. Trimming cost V 0 bases and J 14 bases; bases outside gene matches: 10. In germline, CDR1 is SEHNR, CDR2 FQNEAQ (reference sequence). CDR3 nucleotide sequence: TGTGCCAGCAGCTTAGCGGAGACAGGGGGCGAAGATAAGTTCTTC. It is translated as CASSLAETGGEDKFF.